The TCR beta chain described here comes from a study of shared clonotypes between healthy human individuals. A split of CD4+ cells into CD45RA+ naive and CD45RA-negative memory subsets was performed. V lost 5 bases, J lost 8 bases, and 19 bases lay in between. CDR3 size: 15 residues. Germline V lookup: CDR1 MNHEY, CDR2 SVGAGI. In the original workflow: Junction-only immunoSEQ data arrived without quality scores, meaning filtering differed. Assay: immunoSEQ multiplex PCR; the TCRdb copy retains only in-frame clones and omits some. That table furnishes V, J and clone size, whereas the DNA furnished D and trimming. The table has around 2.1 million clones, roughly 95% seen once; the top ten hold around 0.13%. On this clone: Antigen unknown.

General observations from the study: Relative to memory subsets, naive subsets generally showed larger estimated richness. In several donors, around 5.5% of naive CD4 clonotypes appeared in common.

The sequenced sample consisted of naive CD4+ T cells sorted from blood. The subset is: CD45RA+ positively selected. This chain joins TRBV6-5 and TRBJ2-1; D tentatively reads TRBD1 or TRBD2 (5 bases each). This TCR was recovered from a man between 18 and 35 years old in good health. Here the CDR3 reads CASSHGTPSLHEQFF. CDR3 bases: TGTGCCAGCAGTCACGGGACCCCCTCCCTCCATGAGCAGTTCTTC.